Presented here are 5 T cell receptor beta chains from one specimen sequenced in a study of graft-versus-host responses after intestinal transplantation. Produced via immunoSEQ multiplex PCR; TCRdb's table is partial and in-frame only. The sample includes roughly 120,000 clones, approximately 93% seen only once; the top ten take 1.2%. Which antigens these TCRs recognize remains unknown. Sample: unstimulated CD8+ T cells sorted from spleen or lymph node cells, taken before transplant. The receptor set was obtained from a human donor who was the organ donor for an intestinal transplant.

This clone was seen a single time. The J gene is TRBJ1-1, the V gene TRBV30; D ambiguous. The CDR3 is made up of 13 amino acids. Deletions cut 3 bases from V and 6 bases from J, with 14 bases between. CDR1 and CDR2 from the germline V gene are GTSNPN and SVGIG (reference sequence). Here the CDR3 reads CAWSRADGSEAFF. The CDR3 DNA follows: TGTGCCTGGAGCCGGGCTGACGGATCTGAAGCTTTCTTT. The variable domain in full, completed from reference TRBV30 and TRBJ1-1, reads SQTIHQWPATLVQPVGSPLSLECTVEGTSNPNLYWYRQAAGRGLQLLFYSVGIGQISSEVPQNLSASRPQDRQFILSSKKLLLSDSGFYLCAWSRADGSEAFFGQGTRLTVV.

This clone was seen only once. The V gene is TRBV4-1, the J gene TRBJ2-7, with TRBD2 as a possible D gene (5 bases). Germline values: CDR1 MGHRA, CDR2 YSYEKL. CDR3 length: 16 amino acids. The V gene lost 1 base and the J gene lost 0 bases, with 13 bases spanning the gap. CDR3 residues: CASSQVLRTRSYEQYF. The CDR3 bases are TGCGCCAGCAGCCAAGTTCTAAGGACTCGCTCCTACGAGCAGTACTTC.

The chain is built from TRBV6-1 and TRBJ1-5; possible D gene TRBD1, 5 bases. The CDR3 is made up of 19 amino acids. V lost 3 bases to trimming and J lost 2 bases, with 23 bases between them. Germline loops: CDR1 MNHNS, CDR2 SASEGT. The CDR3 bases are TGTGCCAGCAGTGACCAAAATGGTTGGGGCACAGGTGGCAATCAGCCCCAGCATTTT. It is translated as CASSDQNGWGTGGNQPQHF.

The chain links TRBV12-5 to TRBJ1-2; 7 nucleotides match TRBD1. Germline V gene sequence: CDR1 LGHNT, CDR2 FRNRAP. Germline trimming cut 2 bases from V and 8 bases from J; bases unmatched to any gene: 2. This CDR3 region has 12 residues. The CDR3 spells CASGLPGQGYTF. CDR3 nucleotides: TGTGCTAGTGGTTTGCCGGGACAGGGCTACACCTTC.

V usage is TRBV7-9 and J usage is TRBJ2-3; weak D call: TRBD1 (5 bases). Germline V gives CDR1 SEHNR, CDR2 FQNEAQ (reference sequence). Trimming took off 4 bases at V and 2 bases at J, with 13 bases between the two ends. The CDR3 sequence is 15 residues long. CDR3 sequence: CASSYPGKPTDTQYF. The CDR3 DNA reads TGTGCCAGCAGCTATCCAGGGAAACCCACAGATACGCAGTATTTT.